The T cell receptor beta chain under discussion was sequenced for a study of technical replicates of blood from several donors. TCRdb keeps only in-frame clones here, not all; method: immunoSEQ multiplex PCR. The data hold 80,000 to 95,000 clones, with roughly 96% observed a single time. The sequence was collected from a human donor in good health. Sample: T cells isolated from PBMCs.

CDR3 region: CASSQGLEQFF. The CDR3 nucleotides are TGTGCCAGCAGTCAAGGACTAGAGCAGTTCTTC. The rearrangement uses TRBV6-6 and TRBJ2-1; perhaps TRBD2 as D (6 bases). The germline V gene encodes CDR1 MNHNY and CDR2 SVGAGI (reference sequence). V lost 5 bases and J 10 bases, leaving 9 bases between the germline ends. The CDR3 is made up of 11 amino acids.